This is a list of T cell receptor beta chains from one sample in a study of T cell changes during pregnancy in multiple sclerosis. Sequencing was performed with immunoSEQ multiplex PCR; in TCRdb, only in-frame clones are kept and a portion is missing. Of about 59,000 clones listed, about 94% were seen once; the top ten hold just over 2.5%. Sequenced here: CD8+ T cells from peripheral blood mononuclear cells, sampled after pregnancy. Receptors originate from a female donor with multiple sclerosis, enrolled in a pregnancy study. The CDR3 runs from the conserved cysteine through the conserved F or W. Each record gives: CDR3 protein, CDR3 DNA, V gene, J gene, D gene, clone size. A D gene is named only where the DNA matches it firmly. Size is omitted from some rows. Given values are once, few, many or a class for expanded clones.

CDR3 protein: CASSEASWNEQYF
CDR3 DNA: TGTGCCAGCAGTGAAGCTAGCTGGAACGAGCAGTACTTC
V gene: TRBV6-1
J gene: TRBJ2-7
D gene: .
clone size: .

CDR3 protein: CASSLVGQGRTEAFF
CDR3 DNA: TGTGCCAGCAGTTTAGTAGGACAGGGGAGGACTGAAGCTTTCTTT
V gene: TRBV27
J gene: TRBJ1-1
D gene: TRBD1
clone size: .

CDR3 protein: CAWGRPSGHANEQYF
CDR3 DNA: TGTGCCTGGGGCCGACCTAGCGGGCACGCTAACGAGCAGTACTTC
V gene: TRBV30
J gene: TRBJ2-7
D gene: TRBD2
clone size: once

CDR3 protein: CASRQGVNTEAFF
CDR3 DNA: TGCGCCAGCAGACAGGGGGTGAACACTGAAGCTTTCTTT
V gene: TRBV5-1
J gene: TRBJ1-1
D gene: TRBD1
clone size: few

CDR3 protein: CASRSSADTDTQYF
CDR3 DNA: TGTGCCAGCAGATCTAGCGCCGACACAGATACGCAGTATTTT
V gene: TRBV11-2
J gene: TRBJ2-3
D gene: .
clone size: .

CDR3 protein: CASSTGNPTNEKLFF
CDR3 DNA: TGTGCCAGCAGTACAGGCAATCCCACTAATGAAAAACTGTTTTTT
V gene: TRBV28
J gene: TRBJ1-4
D gene: .
clone size: .

CDR3 protein: CASGLEGTYEQYF
CDR3 DNA: TGTGCCAGCGGGTTAGAGGGCACCTACGAGCAGTACTTC
V gene: TRBV6-5
J gene: TRBJ2-7
D gene: .
clone size: .

CDR3 protein: CASSLDGNPQHF
CDR3 DNA: TGTGCCAGCAGCTTAGACGGGAACCCCCAGCATTTT
V gene: TRBV7-9
J gene: TRBJ1-5
D gene: .
clone size: .

CDR3 protein: CASSSMGGGWLAGAEQYF
CDR3 DNA: TGTGCCAGCAGTTCGATGGGTGGGGGGTGGCTAGCGGGAGCCGAGCAGTACTTC
V gene: TRBV27
J gene: TRBJ2-7
D gene: TRBD2
clone size: .

CDR3 protein: CASSDRGGTGELFF
CDR3 DNA: TGTGCCAGCAGCGACAGGGGAGGTACCGGGGAGCTGTTTTTT
V gene: TRBV27
J gene: TRBJ2-2
D gene: TRBD1
clone size: .

CDR3 protein: CASSQEATSNYNEQFF
CDR3 DNA: TGCGCCAGCAGCCAAGAAGCGACTAGCAACTACAATGAGCAGTTCTTC
V gene: TRBV4-3
J gene: TRBJ2-1
D gene: TRBD2
clone size: .

CDR3 protein: CASSATGTSTSEQYF
CDR3 DNA: TGTGCCAGTAGTGCAACCGGGACTAGTACCAGCGAGCAGTACTTC
V gene: TRBV19
J gene: TRBJ2-7
D gene: TRBD2
clone size: .

CDR3 protein: CASSLAASGRSYEQYF
CDR3 DNA: TGTGCCAGCAGTTTAGCGGCTAGCGGGAGATCCTACGAGCAGTACTTC
V gene: TRBV27
J gene: TRBJ2-7
D gene: TRBD2
clone size: .

CDR3 protein: CASRTGETYEQYF
CDR3 DNA: TGTGCCAGCAGGACAGGGGAAACCTACGAGCAGTACTTC
V gene: TRBV28
J gene: TRBJ2-7
D gene: TRBD1
clone size: .

CDR3 protein: CASRDSMAYEQYF
CDR3 DNA: TGTGCCAGCAGGGACTCCATGGCCTACGAGCAGTACTTC
V gene: TRBV27
J gene: TRBJ2-7
D gene: .
clone size: .

CDR3 protein: CASSLRGGTGGNQPQHF
CDR3 DNA: TGTGCCAGCAGTTTAAGGGGGGGGACAGGGGGGAATCAGCCCCAGCATTTT
V gene: TRBV27
J gene: TRBJ1-5
D gene: TRBD1
clone size: once

CDR3 protein: CASSQGVREQFF
CDR3 DNA: TGTGCCAGCAGTCAAGGGGTAAGGGAGCAGTTCTTC
V gene: TRBV28
J gene: TRBJ2-1
D gene: .
clone size: .

CDR3 protein: CASSPLPGTGNQYF
CDR3 DNA: TGTGCCAGCAGCCCCCTTCCTGGGACAGGGAATCAGTACTTC
V gene: TRBV11-2
J gene: TRBJ2-4
D gene: TRBD1
clone size: once

CDR3 protein: CASSHPQTGDGANEKLFF
CDR3 DNA: TGTGCCAGCAGTCACCCCCAAACAGGGGATGGGGCTAATGAAAAACTGTTTTTT
V gene: TRBV2
J gene: TRBJ1-4
D gene: TRBD1
clone size: .

CDR3 protein: CASSLQGASPNEQFF
CDR3 DNA: TGTGCCAGCAGTTTACAGGGGGCTTCACCCAATGAGCAGTTCTTC
V gene: TRBV27
J gene: TRBJ2-1
D gene: TRBD1
clone size: .

CDR3 protein: CASSFRGTGELFF
CDR3 DNA: TGTGCCAGCAGCTTTAGGGGCACCGGGGAGCTGTTTTTT
V gene: TRBV7-6
J gene: TRBJ2-2
D gene: .
clone size: few

CDR3 protein: CSVEGRINEQFF
CDR3 DNA: TGCAGCGTTGAGGGCAGGATTAATGAGCAGTTCTTC
V gene: TRBV29-1
J gene: TRBJ2-1
D gene: .
clone size: .

CDR3 protein: CASSQDGEDGETQYF
CDR3 DNA: TGCGCCAGCAGCCAAGACGGGGAGGACGGAGAGACCCAGTACTTC
V gene: TRBV4-3
J gene: TRBJ2-5
D gene: .
clone size: .

CDR3 protein: CASSLEYAGTEAFF
CDR3 DNA: TGTGCCAGCAGCTTAGAGTATGCGGGCACTGAAGCTTTCTTT
V gene: TRBV7-9
J gene: TRBJ1-1
D gene: .
clone size: few

CDR3 protein: CSVEAPLAGGEQFF
CDR3 DNA: TGCAGCGTTGAAGCTCCACTAGCGGGAGGGGAGCAGTTCTTC
V gene: TRBV29-1
J gene: TRBJ2-1
D gene: TRBD2
clone size: .

CDR3 protein: CASSERGLRYNEQFF
CDR3 DNA: TGTGCCAGCAGTGAAAGGGGACTACGCTACAATGAGCAGTTCTTC
V gene: TRBV6-1
J gene: TRBJ2-1
D gene: TRBD2
clone size: .

CDR3 protein: CASSFGQYGGYTF
CDR3 DNA: TGTGCCAGCAGTTTTGGGCAATACGGCGGCTACACCTTC
V gene: TRBV28
J gene: TRBJ1-2
D gene: .
clone size: .

CDR3 protein: CASSNSETGVQPQHF
CDR3 DNA: TGTGCCAGCAGCAACTCTGAGACAGGGGTTCAGCCCCAGCATTTT
V gene: TRBV21-1
J gene: TRBJ1-5
D gene: .
clone size: .

CDR3 protein: CASSPAPAGIGETQYF
CDR3 DNA: TGCGCCAGCAGCCCCGCCCCCGCAGGGATCGGGGAGACCCAGTACTTC
V gene: TRBV4-1
J gene: TRBJ2-5
D gene: .
clone size: .

CDR3 protein: CATSRVAGPETQYF
CDR3 DNA: TGTGCCACCAGCAGAGTCGCAGGCCCGGAGACCCAGTACTTC
V gene: TRBV15
J gene: TRBJ2-5
D gene: .
clone size: few

CDR3 protein: CASRGGSIGLRRINEQFF
CDR3 DNA: TGTGCCAGCAGGGGGGGGAGTATCGGGCTGCGGCGAATCAATGAGCAGTTCTTC
V gene: TRBV7-9
J gene: TRBJ2-1
D gene: TRBD2
clone size: .

CDR3 protein: CASSQAGTGYGYTF
CDR3 DNA: TGTGCCAGCAGCCAAGCCGGGACAGGGTATGGCTACACCTTC
V gene: TRBV4-2
J gene: TRBJ1-2
D gene: TRBD1
clone size: few

CDR3 protein: CASSGTGGGNEQFF
CDR3 DNA: TGTGCCAGCAGTGGGACAGGAGGGGGCAATGAGCAGTTCTTC
V gene: TRBV27
J gene: TRBJ2-1
D gene: TRBD1
clone size: .

CDR3 protein: CASSFGMDLAFF
CDR3 DNA: TGTGCCAGTAGTTTCGGGATGGATCTAGCTTTCTTT
V gene: TRBV19
J gene: TRBJ1-1
D gene: .
clone size: .

CDR3 protein: CASSRLRDSASGNTIYF
CDR3 DNA: TGTGCCAGTAGCCGTTTGCGGGACTCAGCCTCTGGAAACACCATATATTTT
V gene: TRBV19
J gene: TRBJ1-3
D gene: .
clone size: .

CDR3 protein: CASSYGTGGYEQYF
CDR3 DNA: TGCGCCAGCAGCTACGGGACAGGGGGCTACGAGCAGTACTTC
V gene: TRBV5-1
J gene: TRBJ2-7
D gene: TRBD1
clone size: .

CDR3 protein: CASKGWRLEQLNYGYTF
CDR3 DNA: TGTGCCAGTAAGGGATGGAGGCTTGAACAGCTTAACTATGGCTACACCTTC
V gene: TRBV19
J gene: TRBJ1-2
D gene: .
clone size: .

CDR3 protein: CASSLEGQGSEQYF
CDR3 DNA: TGCGCCAGCAGCTTGGAGGGACAGGGTAGCGAGCAGTACTTC
V gene: TRBV5-1
J gene: TRBJ2-7
D gene: TRBD1
clone size: .

CDR3 protein: CASNRVLAGDDDEQFF
CDR3 DNA: TGTGCCAGCAATAGGGTACTAGCGGGAGATGACGATGAGCAGTTCTTC
V gene: TRBV27
J gene: TRBJ2-1
D gene: TRBD2
clone size: .

CDR3 protein: CASSIGQGNSYEQYF
CDR3 DNA: TGTGCCAGTAGTATAGGACAGGGAAACTCCTACGAGCAGTACTTC
V gene: TRBV19
J gene: TRBJ2-7
D gene: TRBD1
clone size: few

CDR3 protein: CASSQYRGGSTDTQYF
CDR3 DNA: TGCGCCAGCAGCCAATACAGGGGCGGGTCGACAGATACGCAGTATTTT
V gene: TRBV4-3
J gene: TRBJ2-3
D gene: TRBD1
clone size: .

CDR3 protein: CASSYGGNTEAFF
CDR3 DNA: TGTGCCAGCAGTTACGGAGGGAACACTGAAGCTTTCTTT
V gene: TRBV6-6
J gene: TRBJ1-1
D gene: .
clone size: .

CDR3 protein: CASRTGSYGYTF
CDR3 DNA: TGTGCCAGCCGTACAGGGAGCTATGGCTACACCTTC
V gene: TRBV19
J gene: TRBJ1-2
D gene: .
clone size: .

CDR3 protein: CASSFSQGYYEQYF
CDR3 DNA: TGTGCCAGCAGCTTTTCGCAGGGTTACTACGAGCAGTACTTC
V gene: TRBV11-2
J gene: TRBJ2-7
D gene: .
clone size: .

CDR3 protein: CASSSRDRSHEQYF
CDR3 DNA: TGTGCCAGCAGTTCCCGGGACAGATCTCACGAGCAGTACTTC
V gene: TRBV27
J gene: TRBJ2-7
D gene: TRBD1
clone size: .

CDR3 protein: CASSTPTSGGGELFF
CDR3 DNA: TGTGCCAGCAGCACCCCGACTAGCGGAGGCGGGGAGCTGTTTTTT
V gene: TRBV21-1
J gene: TRBJ2-2
D gene: .
clone size: .

CDR3 protein: CASSRGLAGEQFF
CDR3 DNA: TGTGCCAGCAGTCGAGGACTAGCAGGTGAGCAGTTCTTC
V gene: TRBV7-3
J gene: TRBJ2-1
D gene: TRBD2
clone size: .

CDR3 protein: CASSLVLQGADGYTF
CDR3 DNA: TGTGCCAGCAGCTTAGTTCTACAGGGGGCGGATGGCTACACCTTC
V gene: TRBV7-9
J gene: TRBJ1-2
D gene: TRBD1
clone size: .

CDR3 protein: CASSFDGRGNNEQFF
CDR3 DNA: TGTGCCAGCAGCTTCGACGGGCGGGGGAACAATGAGCAGTTCTTC
V gene: TRBV7-9
J gene: TRBJ2-1
D gene: TRBD2
clone size: .